Each of the 9 T cell receptor beta chains below was sequenced from the same sample in a study of PD-1 blockade in classical Hodgkin lymphoma. Repertoires were generated with immunoSEQ multiplex PCR, while TCRdb's copy carries only in-frame clones and drops some. This sample has tens of thousands of clones, with around 90% found just once. The time point denotes: cycle 4 day 1 (C4D1), after less than 7 weeks of nivolumab. Each and every patient relapsed after autologous stem cell transplantation, and patients got differing brentuximab vedotin exposure. The sample in question was peripheral blood mononuclear cells (PBMCs), obtained before the fourth cycle of nivolumab. Receptors originate from a human donor with classical Hodgkin lymphoma.

This chain uses TRBV6-1 with TRBJ2-2, with D perhaps matching TRBD1 (5 bases). There are 17 residues in the CDR3. Germline V lookup: CDR1 MNHNS, CDR2 SASEGT. V was shortened by 1 base and J by 0 bases, with 12 bases between the two germline ends. CDR3 amino acids: CASSEVPGRANTGELFF. As DNA, the CDR3 is TGTGCCAGCAGTGAAGTACCTGGCAGGGCGAACACCGGGGAGCTGTTTTTT.

This rearrangement joins TRBV28 to TRBJ1-4; D is unclear. Germline CDR1 is MDHEN and CDR2 is SYDVKM. This CDR3 is built from 14 residues. V was pared by 2 bases and J by 4 bases, with 8 bases between. The CDR3: CASSLTDLNEKLFF. DNA of the CDR3: TGTGCCAGCAGTTTAACCGATCTTAATGAAAAACTGTTTTTT.

J is TRBJ2-7 and V is TRBV7-9; possibly TRBD1 or TRBD2 for D (5 bases each). CDR1 is SEHNR, CDR2 FQNEAQ, per germline (reference sequence). V shed 5 bases and J shed 3 bases, with 11 bases lying between them. There are 13 residues in the CDR3. DNA of the CDR3: TGTGCCAGCAGCCCATGGGACCTCTACGAGCAGTACTTC. Encoded protein: CASSPWDLYEQYF.

The chain is built from TRBV29-1 and TRBJ1-1, with D possibly matching TRBD1 (5 bases). The CDR3 has 11 residues. The V and J ends lost 5 bases and 11 bases respectively, with 15 bases between them. Per germline, CDR1 SQVTM and CDR2 ANQGSEA. CDR3 nucleotide sequence: TGCAGCGTTTTGGGGGTCGAAGGGGCTTTCTTT. It translates to CSVLGVEGAFF.

J is TRBJ2-5 and V is TRBV2; D unresolved. The CDR3 has 14 amino acids. V was cut by 3 bases and J by 1 base, with 9 bases left in between. Germline CDR1 and CDR2: SNHLY and FYNNEI. CDR3 in DNA: TGTGCCAGCAGTGATTTGAGGATCCAAGAGACCCAGTACTTC. It is translated as CASSDLRIQETQYF.

The chain uses TRBV6-1 and TRBJ2-7; perhaps TRBD1 as D (5 bases). There are 15 residues in the CDR3. Trimming removed 2 bases at V and 7 bases at J, with 18 bases between. CDR1 and CDR2 (germline): MNHNS, SASEGT. The CDR3 loop is CASSETYRRRQEQYF. CDR3 nucleotide sequence: TGTGCCAGCAGTGAAACGTACAGGCGCCGGCAGGAGCAGTACTTC.

This rearrangement joins TRBV2 to TRBJ2-7; D may correspond to TRBD1 or TRBD2 (5 bases each). V was cut by 1 base and J by 5 bases, with 12 bases left in between. CDR3 size: 14 residues. CDR1 is SNHLY, CDR2 FYNNEI, per germline. CDR3 sequence reads: CASSEVRGGNEQYF. The CDR3 nucleotides read TGTGCCAGCAGTGAAGTTCGGGGCGGCAACGAGCAGTACTTC.

The rearrangement joins TRBV4-1 to TRBJ2-7, with D perhaps matching TRBD1 (5 bases). CDR3 length: 17 amino acids. Trimming pared 3 bases from V and 0 bases from J, leaving 18 bases between. From germline, CDR1 is MGHRA and CDR2 YSYEKL. This CDR3 reads CASSQGPEDIASYEQYF. The DNA for the CDR3 is TGCGCCAGCAGCCAGGGGCCCGAGGACATTGCCTCCTACGAGCAGTACTTC.

The genes are TRBV15 and TRBJ2-5; D remains ambiguous. Germline V gene sequence: CDR1 LNHNV, CDR2 YYDKDF (reference sequence). This CDR3 is built from 15 residues. Trimming removed 1 base from V and 3 bases from J, with 12 bases in between. In DNA, the CDR3 is TGTGCCACCAGCAGAGCCTATGGTGGAGAAGAGACCCAGTACTTC. Its protein product is CATSRAYGGEETQYF.